The source of this TCR beta chain is a study of T cells in Graves' hyperthyroidism and ophthalmopathy. The V end lost 0 bases, the J end lost 4 bases, and 10 bases lay between the germline ends. The CDR3 totals 14 residues. Germline CDR1 and CDR2: SGHDT and YYEEEE. Ophthalmopathy cases met thresholds of Clinical Activity Score at least 3, NOSPECS grade at least 4 and duration under 3 months. This clonotype was detected ten times or more. RNA transcripts gave rise to amplified TCR beta CDR3 regions. HTBI primers drove first-round RT-PCR of the TCR CDR3. Via MiXCR, TCRdb re-called the multiplex PCR reads, giving one row per CDR3 protein. The sample holds hundreds of thousands of distinct CDR3 sequences, over 15% seen once.

This sequence originates from a woman under 30 with Graves' ophthalmopathy. V is TRBV5-6 and J is TRBJ1-1; D gene unclear. The sample taken for sequencing was blood. CDR3 protein: CASSLARGATEAFF. In DNA, the CDR3 is TGTGCCAGCAGCTTGGCCCGGGGAGCCACTGAAGCTTTCTTT.